This is a list of T cell receptor beta chains from one sample in a study of early T cells in non-severe SARS-CoV-2 infection. TCRdb re-called the 5' RACE reads with MiXCR, one entry per CDR3 protein. Counted here are about 83,000 distinct CDR3 sequences, over 13% occurring once; the ten biggest clones make up roughly 3%. Sequenced material: whole blood. These receptors came from an adult who was a healthcare worker with PCR-confirmed SARS-CoV-2 infection or an uninfected control (not recorded which). The CDR3 runs from the conserved cysteine through the conserved F or W. A D gene is named only where the DNA matches it firmly. Not every row has a clone size; where given, it reads once, few, many or a size class.

v_call,j_call,clone_size,d_call,cdr3_aa,cdr3_nt
TRBV30,TRBJ1-2,many,-,CAWRRRDRGYTF,TGTGCCTGGAGAAGGAGAGATCGGGGCTACACCTTC
TRBV18,TRBJ2-2,-,-,CASSPDSGGELFF,TGTGCCAGCTCACCGGACAGCGGCGGGGAGCTGTTTTTT
TRBV11-3,TRBJ2-7,-,-,CASRRGEGGTQYF,TGTGCCAGCAGACGTGGTGAGGGGGGGACGCAGTACTTC
TRBV7-9,TRBJ2-5,many,-,CASSPTGQETQYF,TGTGCCAGCAGCCCCACCGGGCAAGAGACCCAGTACTTC
TRBV6-1,TRBJ1-1,few,TRBD1,CASREQDRAEAFF,TGTGCCAGCAGGGAACAAGACAGGGCTGAAGCTTTCTTT
TRBV5-4,TRBJ1-2,many,TRBD1,CASSLEVEGANYGYTF,TGTGCCAGCAGCTTGGAAGTGGAGGGGGCGAACTATGGCTACACCTTC
TRBV7-6,TRBJ2-3,many,-,CASSLNPGQSTDTQYF,TGTGCCAGCAGCTTAAACCCGGGACAAAGCACAGATACGCAGTATTTT
TRBV9,TRBJ2-7,-,-,CASSVGLGAYEQYF,TGTGCCAGCAGCGTAGGTTTAGGGGCCTACGAGCAGTACTTC
TRBV2,TRBJ1-5,few,TRBD1,CASTQGVWNQPQHF,TGTGCCAGCACCCAGGGGGTTTGGAATCAGCCCCAGCATTTT
TRBV15,TRBJ2-7,-,TRBD1,CATSRDLAGGFYEQYF,TGTGCCACCAGCAGAGATTTGGCAGGGGGCTTCTACGAGCAGTACTTC
TRBV29-1,TRBJ2-1,few,TRBD2,CSVDRRLAHEQFF,TGCAGCGTTGACCGAAGACTAGCCCATGAGCAGTTCTTC
TRBV5-6,TRBJ2-3,-,-,CASSREFGDTQYF,TGTGCCAGCAGCCGGGAATTTGGGGATACGCAGTATTTT
TRBV18,TRBJ1-1,many,TRBD1,CASSSGQVEEAFF,TGTGCCAGCTCGTCGGGACAGGTCGAAGAAGCTTTCTTT
TRBV27,TRBJ2-1,many,TRBD1,CASSPDRGRGAWAFNEQFF,TGTGCCAGCAGTCCGGACAGGGGTCGAGGTGCGTGGGCGTTCAATGAGCAGTTCTTC
TRBV12-3/TRBV12-4,TRBJ2-3,-,TRBD1,CASSLRQGGTDTQYF,TGTGCCAGCAGCCTCCGACAGGGGGGCACAGATACGCAGTATTTT
TRBV7-2,TRBJ1-2,-,-,CASSPRVGSNYGYTF,TGTGCCAGCAGCCCCCGGGTCGGGAGTAACTATGGCTACACCTTC
TRBV4-1,TRBJ1-1,many,-,CASSLHSGGTEAFF,TGCGCCAGCAGCCTTCACTCGGGGGGGACTGAAGCTTTCTTT
TRBV7-3,TRBJ2-3,few,-,CASSTYSTDTQYF,TGTGCCAGCAGCACCTATAGCACAGATACGCAGTATTTT
TRBV5-1,TRBJ1-2,few,-,CASSFGDYGYTF,TGCGCCAGCAGCTTTGGAGACTATGGCTACACCTTC
TRBV7-6,TRBJ1-2,few,TRBD1,CASSQRTGANYGYTF,TGTGCCAGCAGCCAGCGGACAGGGGCTAACTATGGCTACACCTTC
TRBV7-2,TRBJ2-1,-,TRBD2,CASKKGAGTSVFNEQFF,TGTGCCAGCAAAAAGGGGGCCGGGACTAGCGTATTCAATGAGCAGTTCTTC
TRBV6-6,TRBJ1-6,-,-,CASSYGGGFAPLHF,TGTGCCAGCAGTTACGGGGGGGGGTTCGCACCCCTCCACTTT
TRBV29-1,TRBJ1-6,few,-,CSVDKHVYNSPLHF,TGCAGCGTTGATAAGCACGTTTATAATTCACCCCTCCACTTT
TRBV10-3,TRBJ2-5,-,-,CAISESPPSQETQYF,TGTGCCATCAGTGAGTCTCCACCTTCCCAAGAGACCCAGTACTTC
TRBV7-9,TRBJ2-3,many,-,CASSADTSTDTQYF,TGTGCCAGCAGCGCAGATACTAGCACAGATACGCAGTATTTT
TRBV5-1,TRBJ2-1,many,-,CASSLRTTNEQFF,TGCGCCAGCAGCTTGCGGACTACGAATGAGCAGTTCTTC
TRBV29-1,TRBJ2-2,-,TRBD1,CSVVGQGATRELFF,TGCAGCGTTGTGGGACAGGGGGCCACCCGGGAGCTGTTTTTT